This TCR beta chain was sequenced during a study of T cells in Graves' hyperthyroidism and ophthalmopathy. Patients with uncontrolled infections, other autoimmune diseases, pregnancy or lactation were excluded. The PBMCs studied were ones that came from 10 ml fresh peripheral blood. Template material for amplifying TCR beta CDR3 regions consisted of RNA transcripts. TCR CDR3 regions were first amplified by RT-PCR with HTBI primers. TCRdb re-derived calls from the multiplex PCR reads in MiXCR, one entry per CDR3 protein. In the table there are about 700,000 distinct CDR3 sequences, 11% to 15% of which are singletons. The receptor comes from a woman aged 18-29 years with Graves' hyperthyroidism. The sequenced sample was blood.

CDR3 residues: CASSQPTAGGDRGYEQYF. CDR3 in DNA: TGCGCCAGCAGCCAACCAACCGCTGGAGGAGACAGGGGGTACGAGCAGTACTTC. J is TRBJ2-7 and V is TRBV4-1; 9 positions match TRBD1. The CDR3 runs 18 residues. The ends lost 2 bases at V and 4 bases at J; junction bases unmatched: 15. Germline V gene data show CDR1 as MGHRA and CDR2 as YSYEKL.